This passage covers 10 T cell receptor beta chains from one sample sequenced in a study of blood T cell repertoires in COVID-19. Using immunoSEQ multiplex PCR, the repertoire was profiled, and TCRdb retains in-frame clones only, with some absent. The table has around 310,000 clones, around 92% seen once; the top ten hold roughly a tenth. Sequencing used PBMCs or T cells enriched from blood (not recorded which). The receptors come from a woman younger than 45 who had recovered from COVID-19.

This chain links TRBV28 with TRBJ1-2; D might be TRBD1 (6 bases). CDR1 MDHEN and CDR2 SYDVKM come from the germline V gene. Trimming removed 3 bases from V and 1 base from J, with 9 bases in between. The CDR3 extends over 14 amino acids. The CDR3 bases are TGTGCCAGCAGTTTGGCGGACAGTAACTATGGCTACACCTTC. Protein sequence: CASSLADSNYGYTF.

The chain carries TRBV3-1 (or the pseudogene TRBV3-2) and TRBJ2-3, with a tentative D call TRBD2 (5 bases). V was shortened by 1 base and J by 0 bases, with 5 bases between the two germline ends. There are 14 residues in the CDR3. CDR1 is LGHDT and CDR2 is YNNKEL in the germline V gene (reference sequence). CDR3 coding DNA: TGTGCCAGCAGCCAAGGCGGGAGCACAGATACGCAGTATTTT. It is translated as CASSQGGSTDTQYF.

V and J are TRBV12-3 or TRBV12-4 and TRBJ2-1, with a weak D call TRBD2 (6 bases). The CDR3 has 13 residues. The V gene lost 3 bases and the J gene lost 12 bases, with 15 bases spanning the gap. CDR3 amino acids: CASSFAEGSGQFF. The CDR3 region has the DNA TGTGCCAGCAGTTTCGCGGAGGGGAGTGGGCAGTTCTTC.

The chain's CDR3 is CASRPGAGGPQHF. CDR3 sequence (DNA): TGTGCCAGCAGACCCGGAGCCGGCGGGCCCCAGCATTTT. V usage is TRBV25-1 and J usage is TRBJ1-5; no definite D call. The CDR3 covers 13 residues. Germline CDR1 is MGHDK and CDR2 is SYGVNS. V lost 6 bases to trimming and J lost 9 bases, with 15 bases between them.

The chain combines TRBV11-1 with TRBJ2-3; 14 positions match TRBD2. V lost 4 bases to trimming and J lost 3 bases; unmatched junction nucleotides: 3. Per germline, CDR1 SGHAT and CDR2 FQDESV (reference sequence). This CDR3 is 16 amino acids long. CDR3 nucleotide sequence: TGTGCCAGCAGCTCGGGACTAGCGGGAGAGACAGATACGCAGTATTTT. Translated, it gives CASSSGLAGETDTQYF. Supplemented by reference TRBV11-1 and TRBJ2-3, the full variable domain reads EAEVAQSPRYKITEKSQAVAFWCDPISGHATLYWYRQILGQGPELLVQFQDESVVDDSQLPKDRFSAERLKGVDSTLKIQPAELGDSAMYLCASSSGLAGETDTQYFGPGTRLTVL.

The chain is built from TRBV7-9 and TRBJ1-2, with a possible D match to TRBD1 (6 bases). The V end lost 3 bases, the J end lost 0 bases, and 11 bases lay between the germline ends. Germline V gene sequence: CDR1 SEHNR, CDR2 FQNEAQ (reference sequence). This CDR3 has 15 amino acids. For the CDR3, the DNA is TGTGCCAGCAGCTTCCACAGGGTCGCTAACTATGGCTACACCTTC. It encodes CASSFHRVANYGYTF.

The V and J genes are TRBV3-1 (or the pseudogene TRBV3-2) and TRBJ2-5, with TRBD2 matching over 11 bases. Germline V gene data show CDR1 as LGHDT and CDR2 as YNNKEL (reference sequence). The CDR3 has 19 residues. With V trimmed by 0 bases and J by 1 base, 10 bases remained unmatched. CDR3 residues: CASSQEERTSGFLQETQYF. The CDR3 nucleotides are TGTGCCAGCAGCCAAGAGGAAAGGACTAGCGGGTTCCTCCAAGAGACCCAGTACTTC.

The count of this clone is one. V gene TRBV19 combines with J gene TRBJ2-5; TRBD2 might be the D (7 bases). Between the trimmed V and J ends, which lost 6 bases and 2 bases, there was a span of 19 bases. Germline V gives CDR1 LNHDA, CDR2 SQIVND (reference sequence). The CDR3 runs to 16 residues. Here the CDR3 reads CASSYQSGTLQETQYF. The CDR3 DNA follows: TGTGCCAGTAGCTACCAGAGCGGGACACTACAAGAGACCCAGTACTTC.

This chain joins TRBV7-2 and TRBJ1-5; D is unclear. CDR3 length: 15 residues. The germline V and J ends were trimmed by 5 bases and 0 bases, with 11 bases remaining between them. From germline, CDR1 is SGHTA and CDR2 FQGNSA. As DNA, the CDR3 is TGTGCCAGCAGCGCCCTTTCAGATAGCAATCAGCCCCAGCATTTT. Translation: CASSALSDSNQPQHF.

V gene TRBV7-2 combines with J gene TRBJ2-1, with unresolved D. Germline-derived CDR1 and CDR2 are SGHTA and FQGNSA. The CDR3 is made up of 17 amino acids. V lost 1 base to trimming and J lost 0 bases, with 13 bases between them. This CDR3 is CASSLVRGASSYNEQFF. The DNA of the CDR3 is TGTGCCAGCAGCTTAGTACGCGGCGCGAGCTCCTACAATGAGCAGTTCTTC.